Below are 3 T cell receptor beta chains sequenced from a single sample in a study of T cell changes during pregnancy in multiple sclerosis. Here immunoSEQ multiplex PCR was the method, and the copy in TCRdb shows in-frame clones only, minus some. The sample consists of tens of thousands of clones, 91% of them appearing once. The specimen comprised peripheral blood, sampled in the third trimester of pregnancy. The receptor set was obtained from a female donor in good health, enrolled as a control in a pregnancy study.

The gene calls are TRBV6-1 and TRBJ1-1; maybe TRBD1 (6 bases). Trimming removed 3 bases at V and 6 bases at J, with 20 bases between. Germline V gives CDR1 MNHNS, CDR2 SASEGT. This CDR3 contains 16 residues. The CDR3 spells CASSESDRWEFPEAFF. The DNA of the CDR3 is TGTGCCAGCAGTGAGTCTGACAGGTGGGAATTTCCTGAAGCTTTCTTT.

The chain couples TRBV5-1 to TRBJ2-1, with 8 nucleotides matching TRBD2. The CDR3 spans 15 residues. Germline loops: CDR1 SGHRS, CDR2 YFSETQ. Trimming at V came to 4 bases and at J to 8 bases, leaving 11 bases not matched to a gene. This CDR3 reads CASSPSGGAGYEQFF. Here the CDR3 DNA reads TGCGCCAGCAGCCCCTCCGGGGGGGCAGGGTATGAGCAGTTCTTC.

The rearrangement links TRBV5-1 to TRBJ1-4; D perhaps matches TRBD1 (6 bases). The germline V and J ends were trimmed by 4 bases and 0 bases, with 19 bases remaining between them. In germline, CDR1 is SGHRS, CDR2 YFSETQ. The CDR3 has 18 amino acids. DNA for the CDR3: TGCGCCAGCAGCCCGGCACCCAGGGGAACTGCAACTAATGAAAAACTGTTTTTT. The encoded protein is CASSPAPRGTATNEKLFF.